The 26 T cell receptor beta chains listed next were all sequenced from one sample in a study of blood T cell repertoires in COVID-19. TCRdb keeps only in-frame clones here, not all; method: immunoSEQ multiplex PCR. The repertoire holds approximately 300,000 clones, about four fifths seen once, with 15% to 19% in the top ten. Sample: peripheral blood. These receptors came from a person aged 70 to 85 with COVID-19, enrolled during active disease.

The rearrangement links TRBV28 to TRBJ1-1; a possible D gene is TRBD1 (5 bases). The germline V gene has CDR1 MDHEN and CDR2 SYDVKM. Trimming left V 3 bases short and J 3 bases short, with 11 bases between. This CDR3 spans 14 amino acids. CDR3 residues: CASSLDRGDTEAFF. CDR3 bases: TGTGCCAGCAGTTTGGACCGGGGGGACACTGAAGCTTTCTTT.

The rearrangement links TRBV9 to TRBJ1-6; tentative D call: TRBD1 (6 bases). Germline CDR1 SGDLS, CDR2 YYNGEE. The CDR3 length is 17 residues. Trimming cost V 3 bases and J 7 bases, with 20 bases left between them. This CDR3 is CASSDPRGGSSNSPLHF. The DNA for the CDR3 is TGTGCCAGCAGCGACCCGAGAGGGGGATCGAGCAATTCACCCCTCCACTTT.

This chain uses TRBV7-2 with TRBJ2-2; 10 nucleotides agree with TRBD1. The CDR3 is 16 residues long. Germline CDR1 SGHTA, CDR2 FQGNSA. V dropped 5 bases and J dropped 3; count of bases not matched to a gene: 6. Written as DNA, the CDR3 is TGTGCCAGCAGCCCAAGACAGGGGGCGTACACCGGGGAGCTGTTTTTT. Its protein is CASSPRQGAYTGELFF. The whole variable domain, filled in from reference TRBV7-2 and TRBJ2-2, reads GAGVSQSPSNKVTEKGKDVELRCDPISGHTALYWYRQSLGQGLEFLIYFQGNSAPDKSGLPSDRFSAERTGGSVSTLTIQRTQQEDSAVYLCASSPRQGAYTGELFFGEGSRLTVL.

CDR3 region: CASSLRAQGGLNSPLHF. The CDR3 DNA follows: TGCGCCAGCAGCCTCCGAGCCCAGGGGGGTCTTAATTCACCCCTCCACTTT. The rearrangement joins TRBV4-1 to TRBJ1-6; TRBD1 matches at 7 bases. The V and J ends lost 4 bases and 6 bases, in that order; junction bases with no gene match: 12. This CDR3 has 17 residues. Germline V lookup: CDR1 MGHRA, CDR2 YSYEKL.

This rearrangement joins TRBV5-1 to TRBJ1-5; D remains unclear. Germline assignment: CDR1 SGHRS and CDR2 YFSETQ. This CDR3 is 14 amino acids long. Trimming left V 0 bases short and J 7 bases short, with 11 bases between. The CDR3 loop reads CASSLEAAGQPQHF. CDR3 nucleotide sequence: TGCGCCAGCAGCTTGGAGGCAGCGGGGCAGCCCCAGCATTTT.

The V call is TRBV27, the J call TRBJ1-1; TRBD1 aligns across 7 bases. Trimming took 6 bases from V and 3 from J; bases not matched to a gene: 10. The CDR3 is 15 residues long. In germline, CDR1 is MNHEY, CDR2 SMNVEV (reference sequence). The CDR3 is CASSMTGTVDTEAFF. In nucleotides, the CDR3 is TGTGCCAGCAGCATGACCGGGACAGTGGACACTGAAGCTTTCTTT.

The chain employs TRBV3-1 (or the pseudogene TRBV3-2) and TRBJ2-2, with TRBD2 as a possible D gene (6 bases). V shed 0 bases and J shed 3 bases, with 17 bases lying between them. CDR1 and CDR2 (germline): LGHDT, YNNKEL (reference sequence). This CDR3 contains 18 residues. DNA of the CDR3: TGTGCCAGCAGCCAAGAAAAGGGCAGCGGGCGTTACACCGGGGAGCTGTTTTTT. It translates to CASSQEKGSGRYTGELFF.

The chain has TRBV2 and TRBJ1-1; TRBD1 agrees at 7 bases. V trimming: 2 bases; J trimming: 2 bases; junction bases outside the gene matches: 11. CDR1 is SNHLY and CDR2 is FYNNEI in the germline V gene. The CDR3 sequence is 17 residues long. CDR3 nucleotides: TGTGCCAGCAGTGAACCGGACAGGAGGAGAACCAACACTGAAGCTTTCTTT. Its protein product is CASSEPDRRRTNTEAFF.

This clone was counted a single time. CDR3 in amino acids: CASSFSGSNQPQHF. DNA of the CDR3: TGTGCCAGCAGTTTCTCAGGTAGCAATCAGCCCCAGCATTTT. The chain recombines TRBV27 with TRBJ1-5; D gene uncertain. The V gene lost 3 bases and the J gene lost 0 bases, with 6 bases spanning the gap. Germline V lookup: CDR1 MNHEY, CDR2 SMNVEV (reference sequence). The CDR3 sequence is 14 residues long.

The chain links TRBV11-2 to TRBJ2-2; TRBD1 agrees at 8 bases. The CDR3 runs 16 residues. CDR1 SGHAT and CDR2 FQNNGV come from the germline V gene. V shed 7 bases, J shed 4 bases, and the junction held 11 bases outside the gene matches. This chain's CDR3 is CASTPSRQGTTGELFF. For the CDR3, the DNA is TGTGCCAGCACCCCCTCCCGACAGGGGACCACCGGGGAGCTGTTTTTT.

The chain links TRBV28 to TRBJ2-1; 10 bases line up with TRBD1. Germline V CDR1 and CDR2: MDHEN, SYDVKM. The CDR3 has 15 residues. Trimming cost V 11 bases and J 6 bases; bases outside gene matches: 13. CDR3 nucleotide sequence: TGTGCCGCTGCCCCTCCGGGACAGGGGAGCAATGAGCAGTTCTTC. Amino acid sequence: CAAAPPGQGSNEQFF.

The V call is TRBV7-8, the J call TRBJ2-6; D call uncertain. The CDR3 loop spans 16 amino acids. Germline V gene data show CDR1 as SGHVS and CDR2 as FQNEAQ. V was pared by 2 bases and J by 4 bases, with 12 bases between. Written as DNA, the CDR3 is TGTGCCAGCAGCTTAAACCAGCGTTCAGGGGCCAACGTCCTGACTTTC. Its translation: CASSLNQRSGANVLTF.

The chain employs TRBV9 and TRBJ2-3, with TRBD1 as a possible D gene (5 bases). The CDR3 extends over 15 amino acids. Germline lookup yields CDR1 SGDLS and CDR2 YYNGEE. The V and J ends lost 0 bases and 0 bases respectively, with 8 bases between them. The CDR3, as DNA: TGTGCCAGCAGCGTAGTTCCAGGGAGCACAGATACGCAGTATTTT. The encoded protein is CASSVVPGSTDTQYF.

The chain uses TRBV11-3 and TRBJ2-7, with 8 bases fitting TRBD1. Germline V gives CDR1 SGHNT, CDR2 YENEEA. Trimming took 2 bases from V and 2 from J; bases not matched to a gene: 11. The CDR3 consists of 17 residues. This CDR3 is CASSLPRQGTRAYEQYF. In DNA, the CDR3 is TGTGCCAGCAGCTTACCCCGACAGGGGACCCGTGCCTACGAGCAGTACTTC.

The chain couples TRBV7-8 to TRBJ2-5, with a possible D match to TRBD2 (7 bases). Germline V gene sequence: CDR1 SGHVS, CDR2 FQNEAQ. CDR3 length equals 15 residues. Trimming shortened V by 1 base and J by 5 bases, and 14 bases separated the two germline ends. Here the CDR3 DNA reads TGTGCCAGCAGCTTAGTGGGGGGGGCCTTTGAGACCCAGTACTTC. Its protein product is CASSLVGGAFETQYF.

The rearrangement joins TRBV7-2 to TRBJ1-5; possible D gene TRBD1, 5 bases. V was trimmed by 4 bases and J by 3 bases, leaving 19 bases between them. Germline-derived CDR1 and CDR2 are SGHTA and FQGNSA. The CDR3 is 17 amino acids. The CDR3 protein is CASSSGGSKISNQPQHF. The CDR3 DNA is TGTGCCAGCAGCTCCGGGGGGTCCAAGATCTCCAATCAGCCCCAGCATTTT. Full variable domain (missing parts from reference TRBV7-2 and TRBJ1-5): GAGVSQSPSNKVTEKGKDVELRCDPISGHTALYWYRQSLGQGLEFLIYFQGNSAPDKSGLPSDRFSAERTGGSVSTLTIQRTQQEDSAVYLCASSSGGSKISNQPQHFGDGTRLSIL.

The chain has TRBV5-6 and TRBJ2-7, with TRBD1 matching 10 bases. With V trimmed by 4 bases and J by 6 bases, 10 bases remained unmatched. The germline V gene encodes CDR1 SGHDT and CDR2 YYEEEE. This CDR3 is 15 amino acids long. The CDR3 sequence: CASSPTGQGKSEQYF. CDR3 in DNA: TGTGCCAGCAGCCCAACGGGACAGGGGAAATCCGAGCAGTACTTC.

The chain recombines TRBV6-4 with TRBJ2-3; TRBD2 agrees at 14 bases. The V segment lost 6 bases and the J segment 4 bases; nucleotides outside the gene matches: 3. This CDR3 comprises 15 residues. Germline CDR1 MRHNA, CDR2 SNTAGT. The CDR3 is CASSRLAGGADTQYF. CDR3 nucleotide sequence: TGTGCCAGCAGCCGACTAGCGGGAGGGGCAGATACGCAGTATTTT.

In its sample, this clone was seen a few times. The chain couples TRBV28 to TRBJ1-4; 8 bases fit TRBD1. V was pared by 8 bases and J by 8 bases, with 4 bases of the junction left unmatched. CDR1 is MDHEN and CDR2 is SYDVKM in the germline V gene. The CDR3 contains 12 residues. The CDR3 sequence is CASGTGQEKLFF. The CDR3 DNA is TGTGCCAGCGGGACAGGCCAGGAAAAACTGTTTTTT.

This chain links TRBV2 with TRBJ2-7, with 8 bases that match TRBD2. The junction had 11 bases not matched to a gene; V was cut back by 5 bases and J by 5 bases. Looked up from germline, CDR1 is SNHLY and CDR2 is FYNNEI. The CDR3 runs to 15 residues. For the CDR3, the DNA is TGTGCCAGCAGTCCCGGACTAGCAAGGGCCGACGAGCAGTACTTC. It is translated as CASSPGLARADEQYF.

The chain couples TRBV11-3 to TRBJ2-3; D possibly corresponds to TRBD1 (7 bases). The V gene's germline CDR1 is SGHNT and CDR2 YENEEA. The ends were cut back, 2 bases at V and 4 bases at J, with 16 bases in the middle. This CDR3 region has 16 residues. The CDR3 protein is CASSLRGRGVPDTQYF. The DNA of the CDR3 is TGTGCCAGCAGCTTAAGGGGCAGGGGGGTCCCAGATACGCAGTATTTT.

The chain links TRBV4-3 to TRBJ2-1, with TRBD2 as a possible D gene (6 bases). Germline CDR1 LGHNA, CDR2 YSLEER. V was shortened by 3 bases and J by 5 bases, with 20 bases between the two germline ends. The CDR3 totals 17 residues. CDR3 bases: TGCGCCAGCAGCCAGCAATCATCCGGGACTGGGAACAATGAGCAGTTCTTC. This sequence encodes CASSQQSSGTGNNEQFF.

The rearrangement joins TRBV4-3 to TRBJ2-5, with 8 bases identical to TRBD2. The V gene's germline CDR1 is LGHNA and CDR2 YSLEER. This CDR3 is 16 amino acids long. The V segment lost 2 bases and the J segment 5 bases; nucleotides outside the gene matches: 10. The DNA of the CDR3 is TGCGCCAGCAGCCAAAGCCTGGCGGGAGGTGGTGAGACCCAGTACTTC. It specifies CASSQSLAGGGETQYF.

This clone was detected once. The V gene is TRBV6-5, the J gene TRBJ2-7; a possible D gene is TRBD1 (6 bases). The V end was cut by 6 bases, the J end by 2 bases, with 11 bases between. The germline gives CDR1 MNHEY, CDR2 SVGAGI. The CDR3 extends over 13 amino acids. The CDR3 here is CASRRDNAYEQYF. The CDR3 nucleotides are TGTGCCAGCAGAAGGGACAACGCCTACGAGCAGTACTTC.

The rearrangement uses TRBV5-4 and TRBJ2-3, with 8 bases lining up with TRBD2. CDR3 length: 15 residues. The trim removed 0 bases at V and 5 bases at J, leaving 5 bases unmatched. Germline assignment: CDR1 SGHNT and CDR2 YYREEE (reference sequence). This CDR3 reads CASSLAGLAVDTQYF. In nucleotides, the CDR3 is TGTGCCAGCAGCTTGGCAGGACTAGCCGTAGATACGCAGTATTTT. The full variable domain, rest sourced from reference TRBV5-4 and TRBJ2-3, is ETGVTQSPTHLIKTRGQQVTLRCSSQSGHNTVSWYQQALGQGPQFIFQYYREEENGRGNFPPRFSGLQFPNYSSELNVNALELDDSALYLCASSLAGLAVDTQYFGPGTRLTVL.

The chain recombines TRBV28 with TRBJ2-1; 12 positions agree with TRBD2. J lost 5 bases, V lost 5 bases, and 1 base had no gene match. The CDR3 totals 14 residues. The V gene's germline CDR1 is MDHEN and CDR2 SYDVKM. As DNA, the CDR3 is TGTGCCAGCAGTACTAGCGGGAGGAACAATGAGCAGTTCTTC. It encodes CASSTSGRNNEQFF.